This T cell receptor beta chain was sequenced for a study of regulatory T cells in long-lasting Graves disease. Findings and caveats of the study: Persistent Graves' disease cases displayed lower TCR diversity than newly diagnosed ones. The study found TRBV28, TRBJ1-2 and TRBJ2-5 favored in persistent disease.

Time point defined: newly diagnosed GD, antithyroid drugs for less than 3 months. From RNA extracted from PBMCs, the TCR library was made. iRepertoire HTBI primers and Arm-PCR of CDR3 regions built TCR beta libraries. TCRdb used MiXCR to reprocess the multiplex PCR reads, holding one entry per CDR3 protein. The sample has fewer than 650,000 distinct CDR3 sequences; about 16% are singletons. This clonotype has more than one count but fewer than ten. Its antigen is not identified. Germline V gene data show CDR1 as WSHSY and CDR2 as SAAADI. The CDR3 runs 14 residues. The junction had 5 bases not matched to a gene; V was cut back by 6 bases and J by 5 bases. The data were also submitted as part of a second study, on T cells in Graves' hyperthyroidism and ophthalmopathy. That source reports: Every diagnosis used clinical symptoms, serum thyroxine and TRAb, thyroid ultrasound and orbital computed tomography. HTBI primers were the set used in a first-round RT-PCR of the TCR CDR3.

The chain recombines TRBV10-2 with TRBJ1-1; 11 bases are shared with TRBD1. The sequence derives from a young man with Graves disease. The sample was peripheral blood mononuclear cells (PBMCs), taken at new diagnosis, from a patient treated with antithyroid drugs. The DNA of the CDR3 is TGCGCCAGCAGCCGGACAGGGGGCATGACTGAAGCTTTCTTT. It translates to CASSRTGGMTEAFF.